The 23 T cell receptor beta chains below were found in one sample sequenced in a study of regulatory T cells in long-lasting Graves disease (dated by TCRdb to the early 2020s). Receptor libraries were prepared by multiplex PCR. TCRdb names Illumina HiSeq 4000 as the instrument used. CDR3 regions were amplified by Arm-PCR with iRepertoire HTBI primers to construct TCR beta libraries. In TCRdb, the public reads were trimmed at Q25 with fastp and aligned with MiXCR, with productive beta chains retained. A single entry per CDR3 protein holds the most common genes and DNA from its merged rows. This sample comprises some 420,000 distinct CDR3 sequences, roughly 22% of them detected only once. The leading ten clones occupy around 12% of the sample. The time point label corresponds to: persistent/refractory GD, antithyroid drugs over 5 years with positive TRAb. For both TCR sequencing and RNA sequencing, RNA was extracted from PBMCs using TRIzol.

The source material was peripheral blood mononuclear cells (PBMCs), sampled when the disease was refractory, from a patient treated with antithyroid drugs. The origin of the receptors is a female donor with Graves disease.

Points on this clonotype: This could be a read error, since a much larger clone is one nucleotide away. The chain links TRBV7-2 to TRBJ2-7, with a weak D call TRBD1 (5 bases). Germline CDR1 and CDR2: SGHTA and FQGNSA. This CDR3 spans 12 amino acids. Trimming took 5 bases from V and 8 from J, leaving 13 bases between them. The DNA for the CDR3 is TGTGCCAGCAGCCTAGGGGTGGGCAAGCAGTACTTC. Protein: CASSLGVGKQYF.

The chain uses TRBV29-1 and TRBJ1-1; TRBD1 might be the D (6 bases). The germline CDR1 and CDR2 sequences are SQVTM and ANQGSEA. The germline V and J ends were trimmed by 4 bases and 2 bases, with 17 bases remaining between them. The CDR3 spans 15 residues. In nucleotides, the CDR3 is TGCAGCGTTGGGTTAGGGGGAGTCGGAAACACTGAAGCTTTCTTT. Translated, it gives CSVGLGGVGNTEAFF. The whole variable domain, filled in from reference TRBV29-1 and TRBJ1-1, reads SAVISQKPSRDICQRGTSLTIQCQVDSQVTMMFWYRQQPGQSLTLIATANQGSEATYESGFVIDKFPISRPNLTFSTLTVSNMSPEDSSIYLCSVGLGGVGNTEAFFGQGTRLTVV.

Many counts were recorded for this clonotype. The chain carries TRBV11-1 and TRBJ1-2; unclear D gene. The CDR3 length is 13 residues. V lost 2 bases and J lost 7, with 11 bases in between. Germline V gene lookup returns CDR1 SGHAT and CDR2 FQDESV (reference sequence). Here the CDR3 reads CASSLMREGGYTF. Here the CDR3 DNA reads TGTGCCAGCAGCTTAATGAGGGAAGGTGGCTACACCTTC.

The genes are TRBV12-3 or TRBV12-4 and TRBJ2-2, with D perhaps TRBD2 (5 bases). V was cut by 5 bases and J by 2 bases, with 15 bases left in between. The CDR3 is 16 amino acids. In DNA, the CDR3 is TGTGCCAGCAGTCTTGTCGTCAGGACTAACACCGGGGAGCTGTTTTTT. It codes for CASSLVVRTNTGELFF.

This clonotype was recorded at least ten times. The chain recombines TRBV7-2 with TRBJ1-5; TRBD1 matches 8 bases. The V gene's germline CDR1 is SGHTA and CDR2 FQGNSA. The CDR3 has 15 amino acids. Unmatched junction bases numbered 3, after V lost 5 bases and J lost 0 bases. The CDR3 is CASSRQGISNQPQHF. The CDR3 coding sequence is TGTGCCAGCAGCCGACAGGGGATTAGCAATCAGCCCCAGCATTTT.

This chain connects TRBV27 to TRBJ2-7; no clear D. The germline CDR1 and CDR2 sequences are MNHEY and SMNVEV (reference sequence). Trimming cost V 6 bases and J 0 bases, with 12 bases left between them. The CDR3 covers 14 residues. The DNA of the CDR3 is TGTGCCAGCAGCCCGGCTTCTAGCTCCTACGAGCAGTACTTC. Translating it yields CASSPASSSYEQYF.

There are many counts of this clonotype. This chain joins TRBV28 and TRBJ2-1; 9 bases map to TRBD2. CDR1 and CDR2 from the germline V gene are MDHEN and SYDVKM. Unmatched junction bases numbered 12, after V lost 1 base and J lost 5 bases. The CDR3 sequence is 18 residues long. This CDR3 reads CASSLFVGRRGGNNEQFF. CDR3 bases: TGTGCCAGCAGTTTATTCGTAGGGAGGCGGGGGGGAAACAATGAGCAGTTCTTC.

This sequence joins TRBV20-1 and TRBJ1-1, with a weak D call TRBD1 (6 bases). The CDR3 has 12 residues. The V gene's germline CDR1 is DFQATT and CDR2 SNEGSKA (reference sequence). CDR3 DNA sequence: TGCAGGGGGGAGACAGGGAACACTGAAGCTTTCTTT. Its protein is CRGETGNTEAFF.

At least ten counts were recorded for this clonotype. The gene calls are TRBV3-1 and TRBJ2-5; 8 bases align to TRBD2. The CDR3 loop spans 13 amino acids. Germline V gene sequence: CDR1 LGHDT, CDR2 YNNKEL (reference sequence). The V and J ends lost 6 bases and 4 bases, in that order; junction bases with no gene match: 4. The CDR3 nucleotides are TGTGCCAGCAGTGGACTAGCCGGAGAGACCCAGTACTTC. This sequence encodes CASSGLAGETQYF.

This clonotype showed up many times. V usage is TRBV6-4 and J usage is TRBJ2-7; 8 positions agree with TRBD2. J gave up 3 bases and V 2 bases, and 9 bases lay outside the gene matches. The CDR3 loop spans 16 amino acids. Germline V CDR1 and CDR2: MRHNA, SNTAGT. CDR3 loop: CASSDTSGYRLYEQYF. The CDR3 region has the DNA TGTGCCAGCAGTGACACTAGCGGATACAGACTCTACGAGCAGTACTTC.

This clonotype was observed a few times. The chain employs TRBV7-9 and TRBJ1-6; no reliable D call. This CDR3 is built from 11 residues. V was cut by 1 base and J by 12 bases, with 4 bases left in between. Per the germline V gene, CDR1 is SEHNR and CDR2 is FQNEAQ (reference sequence). The CDR3 loop reads CASSLGGPLHF. The CDR3 DNA sequence: TGTGCCAGCAGCTTAGGGGGACCCCTCCACTTT. The full variable domain, with the rest looked up from reference TRBV7-9 and TRBJ1-6, is DTGVSQNPRHKITKRGQNVTFRCDPISEHNRLYWYRQTLGQGPEFLTYFQNEAQLEKSRLLSDRFSAERPKGSFSTLEIQRTEQGDSAMYLCASSLGGPLHFGNGTRLTVT.

This rearrangement joins TRBV30 to TRBJ2-3; the D gene is possibly TRBD2 (6 bases). In germline, CDR1 is GTSNPN, CDR2 SVGIG (reference sequence). The CDR3 has 13 residues. The germline V and J ends were trimmed by 7 bases and 4 bases, with 15 bases remaining between them. The CDR3 region is CASTFREADTQYF. The CDR3 DNA reads as TGTGCCTCGACCTTTAGGGAGGCAGATACGCAGTATTTT.

This clonotype was seen at least ten times. The rearrangement uses TRBV27 and TRBJ2-6; tentative D call: TRBD1 (6 bases). The CDR3 is 14 residues long. Germline lookup yields CDR1 MNHEY and CDR2 SMNVEV (reference sequence). The V and J ends lost 8 bases and 6 bases respectively, with 14 bases between them. DNA of the CDR3: TGTGCCAGCGGGGACACAGGTCAGGCCAACGTCCTGACTTTC. Translating gives CASGDTGQANVLTF.

A few counts support this clonotype. It may be a read error: a sequence one base away is much more abundant. The chain has TRBV16 and TRBJ1-1; 8 bases are shared with TRBD1. The CDR3 runs 13 residues. Trimming cost V 6 bases and J 4 bases; bases outside gene matches: 4. Germline V gene sequence: CDR1 KGHSY, CDR2 FQNENV. Here the CDR3 reads CASRRTGTTEAFF. The CDR3 nucleotides are TGTGCCAGCAGACGGACAGGGACCACTGAAGCTTTCTTT. Full variable domain (missing parts from reference TRBV16 and TRBJ1-1): GEEVAQTPKHLVRGEGQKAKLYCAPIKGHSYVFWYQQVLKNEFKFLISFQNENVFDETGMPKERFSAKCLPNSPCSLEIQATKLEDSAVYFCASRRTGTTEAFFGQGTRLTVV.

This chain uses TRBV20-1 with TRBJ2-7; perhaps TRBD2 as D (6 bases). The germline gives CDR1 DFQATT, CDR2 SNEGSKA (reference sequence). The CDR3 covers 14 residues. Trimming removed 7 bases at V and 9 bases at J, with 25 bases between. The CDR3 sequence: CSVNRGTTSSVQYF. The CDR3 DNA reads TGCAGTGTCAACCGGGGGACGACTAGTTCGGTGCAGTACTTC.

This clonotype was counted a few times. This sequence joins TRBV5-1 and TRBJ1-1; 7 nucleotides agree with TRBD1. There are 13 residues in the CDR3. V trimming: 2 bases; J trimming: 3 bases; junction bases outside the gene matches: 1. Germline CDR1 and CDR2: SGHRS and YFSETQ. CDR3 residues: CASSFGTDTEAFF. CDR3 in DNA: TGCGCCAGCAGCTTCGGGACAGACACTGAAGCTTTCTTT.

Ten or more counts support this clonotype. The rearrangement links TRBV19 to TRBJ1-1; D remains unclear. The V end lost 9 bases, the J end lost 0 bases, and 14 bases lay between the germline ends. The length of the CDR3 is 14 residues. Germline V gene lookup returns CDR1 LNHDA and CDR2 SQIVND (reference sequence). The CDR3 nucleotides read TGTGCCAGCGCCGGGATGACCCTGAACACTGAAGCTTTCTTT. It yields the protein CASAGMTLNTEAFF.

This clonotype has ten or more counts. V and J are TRBV6-2 or TRBV6-3 and TRBJ1-2, with a possible D match to TRBD1 (6 bases). V was trimmed by 3 bases and J by 3 bases, leaving 14 bases between them. This CDR3 is 15 amino acids long. Germline V gene data show CDR1 as MNHEY and CDR2 as SVGEGT. CDR3 protein: CASSYSGGGDYGYTF. The CDR3 DNA is TGTGCCAGCAGTTATTCCGGGGGCGGCGACTATGGCTACACCTTC.

This clonotype has a count of ten or more. This rearrangement joins TRBV10-3 to TRBJ1-1; 9 positions match TRBD1. Trimming removed 4 bases from V and 5 bases from J; junction bases left unmatched: 2. Germline V gene sequence: CDR1 ENHRY, CDR2 SYGVKD. The CDR3 runs to 13 residues. Here the CDR3 reads CAISGTGETEAFF. The CDR3, as DNA: TGTGCCATCAGTGGGACAGGGGAGACTGAAGCTTTCTTT.

The V and J genes are TRBV18 and TRBJ1-1, with unresolved D. This CDR3 is built from 14 residues. Germline lookup yields CDR1 KGHSH and CDR2 LQKENI. The V end lost 3 bases, the J end lost 3 bases, and 11 bases lay between the germline ends. DNA for the CDR3: TGTGCCAGCTCACCCCCCACACCGTACACTGAAGCTTTCTTT. It translates to CASSPPTPYTEAFF.

The table lists this clonotype with many counts. This chain uses TRBV6-1 with TRBJ1-5; D not resolved. This CDR3 is 13 amino acids long. Trimming took 2 bases from V and 0 from J, leaving 2 bases between them. CDR1 is MNHNS, CDR2 SASEGT, per germline. The CDR3 region is CASSEYSNQPQHF. CDR3 sequence (DNA): TGTGCCAGCAGTGAATATAGCAATCAGCCCCAGCATTTT.

This clonotype has more than one count but fewer than ten. This chain links TRBV9 with TRBJ1-1, with TRBD1 matching 9 bases. The length of the CDR3 is 15 residues. The germline CDR1 and CDR2 sequences are SGDLS and YYNGEE. J gave up 2 bases and V 6 bases, and 8 bases lay outside the gene matches. In nucleotides, the CDR3 is TGTGCCAGCAACAGGGGGCCTACTACAAACACTGAAGCTTTCTTT. It encodes CASNRGPTTNTEAFF.

This clonotype was counted at least ten times. The V call is TRBV6-1, the J call TRBJ2-7, with 7 bases aligning to TRBD2. CDR1 and CDR2 from the germline V gene are MNHNS and SASEGT. V lost 5 bases and J lost 4; bases outside the gene matches: 11. The CDR3 runs 15 residues. The CDR3 coding sequence is TGTGCCAGCAGTCCCGAGCCAGCGGGAAAGTACGAGCAGTACTTC. The encoded protein is CASSPEPAGKYEQYF.